Below, 26 T cell receptor beta chains from the same sample are listed, as sequenced in a study of blood T cell repertoires in COVID-19. Measured with immunoSEQ multiplex PCR; TCRdb has only the in-frame clones, and not every one. The table records under 300,000 clones, roughly 90% of them present only once. The sequenced sample was peripheral blood. These receptors all stem from a man aged 50 or older with acute or convalescent COVID-19.

This clone was counted a single time. The chain links TRBV19 to TRBJ1-2, with a weak D call TRBD1 (5 bases). CDR1 is LNHDA and CDR2 is SQIVND in the germline V gene (reference sequence). V lost 8 bases and J 8 bases, leaving 18 bases between the germline ends. This CDR3 contains 13 residues. The CDR3 here is CASGLAGPGGYTF. The CDR3 coding sequence is TGTGCCAGTGGGTTGGCGGGGCCGGGAGGCTACACCTTC.

The chain recombines TRBV2 with TRBJ2-3; 7 bases align to TRBD2. CDR3 length equals 17 residues. Germline assignment: CDR1 SNHLY and CDR2 FYNNEI. J was trimmed by 6 bases and V by 6 bases; bases with no gene match: 18. The CDR3 is CASSGDRGRTRGDTQYF. The CDR3 DNA reads as TGTGCCAGCAGCGGGGACCGGGGGAGGACTAGGGGCGATACGCAGTATTTT. The complete variable domain, with remaining parts taken from reference TRBV2 and TRBJ2-3, reads EPEVTQTPSHQVTQMGQEVILRCVPISNHLYFYWYRQILGQKVEFLVSFYNNEISEKSEIFDDQFSVERPDGSNFTLKIRSTKLEDSAMYFCASSGDRGRTRGDTQYFGPGTRLTVL.

The chain has TRBV5-1 and TRBJ2-3; tentatively, D is TRBD2 (6 bases). V lost 4 bases and J 2 bases, leaving 11 bases between the germline ends. Germline V gives CDR1 SGHRS, CDR2 YFSETQ. The CDR3 sequence is 14 residues long. The CDR3 here is CASSAGLVTDTQYF. The CDR3 DNA reads as TGCGCCAGCAGCGCGGGACTCGTCACAGATACGCAGTATTTT.

The chain carries TRBV7-9 and TRBJ1-4, with D maybe TRBD1 (6 bases). CDR3 length: 14 amino acids. Trimming took off 3 bases at V and 8 bases at J, with 13 bases between the two ends. Per the germline V gene, CDR1 is SEHNR and CDR2 is FQNEAQ (reference sequence). In DNA, the CDR3 is TGTGCCAGCAGCTTTAGGGGGGGAAGGGAAAAACTGTTTTTT. This translates into CASSFRGGREKLFF.

The rearrangement joins TRBV6-6 to TRBJ1-1, with 10 nucleotides matching TRBD1. CDR3 length equals 15 residues. V shed 3 bases, J shed 1 base, and the junction held 2 bases outside the gene matches. Germline V CDR1 and CDR2: MNHNY, SVGAGI (reference sequence). CDR3 loop: CASSYGTGENTEAFF. The CDR3 DNA sequence: TGTGCCAGCAGTTATGGGACAGGGGAGAACACTGAAGCTTTCTTT.

This clone was recorded only once. The CDR3 coding sequence is TGCGCCAGCAGTGACCCCGCTCCGGGACAGGGTGTTGATTACGAGCAGTACTTC. It encodes CASSDPAPGQGVDYEQYF. The chain couples TRBV10-2 to TRBJ2-7; 9 positions agree with TRBD1. V gave up 3 bases and J gave up 4 bases; unmatched junction bases: 16. Per germline, CDR1 WSHSY and CDR2 SAAADI. The CDR3 covers 18 residues.

This chain uses TRBV11-2 with TRBJ2-7; D possibly corresponds to TRBD2 (5 bases). From germline, CDR1 is SGHAT and CDR2 FQNNGV. This CDR3 region has 15 residues. V shed 1 base and J shed 3 bases, with 13 bases lying between them. CDR3 coding DNA: TGTGCCAGCAGCTTAGGAGTTACGGGGAACTACGAGCAGTACTTC. Protein: CASSLGVTGNYEQYF.

Turning to this clone: Distinct nucleotide sequences in the sample also encode this CDR3. The chain combines TRBV6-5 with TRBJ1-5; D is undetermined. Per the germline V gene, CDR1 is MNHEY and CDR2 is SVGAGI. The ends were cut back, 6 bases at V and 0 bases at J, with 12 bases in the middle. The CDR3 sequence is 15 residues long. The CDR3 here is CASSPTWSSNQPQHF. CDR3 sequence (DNA): TGTGCCAGCAGCCCCACGTGGAGTAGCAATCAGCCCCAGCATTTT.

This chain links TRBV6-1 with TRBJ2-2; 11 positions match TRBD1. There are 16 residues in the CDR3. V was clipped by 0 bases and J by 6 bases; unmatched bases: 3. Germline CDR1 and CDR2: MNHNS and SASEGT. The CDR3 sequence: CASSEAWTGGSGELFF. CDR3 DNA: TGTGCCAGCAGTGAAGCTTGGACAGGGGGCTCCGGGGAGCTGTTTTTT.

V and J are TRBV2 and TRBJ2-7, with D possibly TRBD2 on 6 matching bases. Germline CDR1 and CDR2: SNHLY and FYNNEI. The V and J ends lost 4 bases and 1 base respectively, with 14 bases between them. The CDR3 is made up of 15 amino acids. The CDR3 is CASSALGTYSYEQYF. The CDR3 DNA reads as TGTGCCAGCAGTGCCCTGGGGACTTATTCCTACGAGCAGTACTTC.

This chain joins TRBV2 and TRBJ2-3, with TRBD2 matching over 10 bases. Germline V gives CDR1 SNHLY, CDR2 FYNNEI. The CDR3 totals 17 residues. Trimming removed 0 bases from V and 2 bases from J; junction bases left unmatched: 5. The CDR3, as DNA: TGTGCCAGCAGTGAAGCCCCTAGCGGGGGCCACACAGATACGCAGTATTTT. Translation gives CASSEAPSGGHTDTQYF.

A note on this clone: Other DNA sequences in this sample translate to the same CDR3. V gene TRBV29-1 combines with J gene TRBJ2-7; the match to TRBD1 covers 8 bases. With 5 bases clipped from V and 3 bases from J, the junction kept 3 bases outside the gene matches. The CDR3 loop spans 12 amino acids. Germline assignment: CDR1 SQVTM and CDR2 ANQGSEA. In DNA, the CDR3 is TGCAGCGTTTGGGACAGGAGCTACGAGCAGTACTTC. It yields the protein CSVWDRSYEQYF.

The chain has TRBV7-9 and TRBJ2-7; maybe TRBD2 (5 bases). V was clipped by 4 bases and J by 3 bases, with 10 bases between them. This CDR3 is built from 13 residues. Germline CDR1 and CDR2: SEHNR and FQNEAQ (reference sequence). The CDR3 DNA is TGTGCCAGCAGCTCAATTCGGGACTACGAGCAGTACTTC. Residues: CASSSIRDYEQYF.

CDR3 loop: CASSTSSGGPEETQYF. CDR3 in DNA: TGCGCCAGCAGCACCTCTAGCGGGGGGCCAGAGGAGACCCAGTACTTC. The chain uses TRBV5-1 and TRBJ2-5; 11 bases are shared with TRBD2. V was clipped by 4 bases and J by 5 bases; unmatched bases: 10. CDR3 length equals 16 residues. Germline lookup yields CDR1 SGHRS and CDR2 YFSETQ. The entire variable domain, with the rest obtained from reference TRBV5-1 and TRBJ2-5, is as follows: KAGVTQTPRYLIKTRGQQVTLSCSPISGHRSVSWYQQTPGQGLQFLFEYFSETQRNKGNFPGRFSGRQFSNSRSEMNVSTLELGDSALYLCASSTSSGGPEETQYFGPGTRLLVL.

The gene calls are TRBV11-2 and TRBJ2-2, with D maybe TRBD1 (5 bases). The V gene lost 3 bases and the J gene lost 1 base, with 9 bases spanning the gap. CDR3 length equals 15 residues. Germline lookup yields CDR1 SGHAT and CDR2 FQNNGV. CDR3 coding DNA: TGTGCCAGCAGCTTTGACCAGGGGAACACCGGGGAGCTGTTTTTT. Its protein is CASSFDQGNTGELFF.

The V call is TRBV30, the J call TRBJ1-5; 9 bases line up with TRBD1. The germline V gene has CDR1 GTSNPN and CDR2 SVGIG (reference sequence). V shed 0 bases and J 6 bases; nucleotides not matched to a gene: 9. This CDR3 contains 16 residues. As DNA, the CDR3 is TGTGCCTGGAGTGTCCCACCGGGACAGGGAGTTCAGCCCCAGCATTTT. This encodes CAWSVPPGQGVQPQHF.

The chain is built from TRBV30 and TRBJ1-5; 7 nucleotides match TRBD1. The junction had 4 bases not matched to a gene; V was cut back by 4 bases and J by 4 bases. Germline V CDR1 and CDR2: GTSNPN, SVGIG (reference sequence). The CDR3 runs 13 residues. The CDR3 region has the DNA TGTGCCTGGACAAGGGGGCGAAATCAGCCCCAGCATTTT. Protein product: CAWTRGRNQPQHF.

This clone was picked up one time. This chain connects TRBV7-8 to TRBJ2-2, with 9 bases aligning to TRBD2. This CDR3 region has 15 residues. Germline V lookup: CDR1 SGHVS, CDR2 FQNEAQ. Trimming removed 1 base from V and 3 bases from J; junction bases left unmatched: 0. The CDR3, as DNA: TGTGCCAGCAGCTTAGGCGGGGGGGACACCGGGGAGCTGTTTTTT. It yields the protein CASSLGGGDTGELFF.

The CDR3 loop reads CASQMDRVYNEQFF. The CDR3 DNA follows: TGTGCCAGCCAAATGGACAGGGTCTACAATGAGCAGTTCTTC. The chain combines TRBV18 with TRBJ2-1; 8 bases match TRBD1. The CDR3 contains 14 residues. Trimming cost V 8 bases and J 3 bases; bases outside gene matches: 6. CDR1 is KGHSH, CDR2 LQKENI, per germline.

The chain has TRBV7-6 and TRBJ2-2; 7 nucleotides line up with TRBD1. The trim removed 3 bases at V and 2 bases at J, leaving 3 bases unmatched. Looked up from germline, CDR1 is SGHVS and CDR2 is FNYEAQ. This CDR3 region has 15 residues. The CDR3 loop reads CASSFTGDNTGELFF. The CDR3 bases are TGTGCCAGCAGCTTTACAGGGGACAACACCGGGGAGCTGTTTTTT. Complete variable domain (other parts from reference TRBV7-6 and TRBJ2-2): GAGVSQSPRYKVTKRGQDVALRCDPISGHVSLYWYRQALGQGPEFLTYFNYEAQQDKSGLPNDRFSAERPEGSISTLTIQRTEQRDSAMYRCASSFTGDNTGELFFGEGSRLTVL.

The J gene is TRBJ1-1, the V gene TRBV5-6; D remains unclear. The CDR3 loop spans 12 amino acids. The germline V gene encodes CDR1 SGHDT and CDR2 YYEEEE. Trimming took off 2 bases at V and 11 bases at J, with 13 bases between the two ends. Written as DNA, the CDR3 is TGTGCCAGCAGCTTTCTAGCCGGGAGGGCTTTCTTT. This codes for CASSFLAGRAFF.

This CDR3 is CASSTGTVINEQFF. The CDR3 DNA reads TGTGCCAGCAGTACCGGGACAGTGATCAACGAGCAGTTCTTC. The J gene is TRBJ2-1, the V gene TRBV6-5, with TRBD1 matching 7 bases. The CDR3 has 14 amino acids. The germline CDR1 and CDR2 sequences are MNHEY and SVGAGI. Losses at the gene ends were 5 bases for V and 10 bases for J; bases not matched to a gene: 11.

This chain links TRBV6-6 with TRBJ1-2, with 12 bases matching TRBD1. The V gene's germline CDR1 is MNHNY and CDR2 SVGAGI (reference sequence). Losses at the gene ends were 5 bases for V and 4 bases for J; bases not matched to a gene: 11. The CDR3 runs to 17 residues. The CDR3 sequence: CASSRAGTGGAVYGYTF. The DNA of the CDR3 is TGTGCCAGCAGTCGCGCCGGGACAGGGGGCGCAGTCTATGGCTACACCTTC.

The V call is TRBV2, the J call TRBJ1-4; a possible D gene is TRBD1 (6 bases). V gave up 9 bases and J gave up 6 bases, with 11 bases separating them. CDR1 and CDR2 (germline): SNHLY, FYNNEI. The CDR3 is 12 amino acids. The CDR3 region has the DNA TGTGCCAGGGGACAAGGTGATGAAAAACTGTTTTTT. It translates to CARGQGDEKLFF.

J is TRBJ1-1 and V is TRBV20-1; D is unclear. Trimming took 3 bases from V and 5 from J, leaving 16 bases between them. Germline V gene sequence: CDR1 DFQATT, CDR2 SNEGSKA (reference sequence). This CDR3 comprises 14 residues. The CDR3 DNA follows: TGCAGTGCTAGTGAGGGCTCAGGAGGGACTGAAGCTTTCTTT. The encoded protein is CSASEGSGGTEAFF.

The chain recombines TRBV27 with TRBJ2-3; D perhaps matches TRBD1 (6 bases). V gave up 3 bases and J gave up 0 bases, with 19 bases separating them. The V gene's germline CDR1 is MNHEY and CDR2 SMNVEV (reference sequence). The CDR3 sequence is 18 residues long. The CDR3 DNA reads as TGTGCCAGCAGTTTTCTACAAGACAGGTTCTACAGCACAGATACGCAGTATTTT. Translating it yields CASSFLQDRFYSTDTQYF.